Here is one TCR beta chain with its context. The antigen is undetermined. cDNA serving as the sequencing template came from extracted, reverse transcribed RNA. Sequencing was performed with immunoSEQ multiplex PCR; in TCRdb, only in-frame clones are kept and a portion is missing. The data show about 210,000 clones, 55% to 70% seen once. Treatment meaning: oral pan-JAK inhibitor, 5-10 mg twice daily. This record comes from a study of CD8+ T cells in alopecia areata. Study context: After 6 to 18 months of tofacitinib, follow-up continued 6 months off drug.

Findings and caveats of the study: Tofacitinib produced a significant decrease in scalp clonality and in expanded CD8+ clones among the top 100.

V shed 2 bases and J 8 bases; nucleotides not matched to a gene: 9. CDR1 MGHRA and CDR2 YSYEKL come from the germline V gene. The CDR3 covers 15 residues. J is TRBJ2-3 and V is TRBV4-1, with 8 bases fitting TRBD2. The sequence was collected from a human donor with alopecia areata. Specimen: CD4+ T cells sorted from blood, collected at week 4, from a patient treated with tofacitinib. The CDR3 DNA follows: TGCGCCAGCAGCCAATATAACGGGGGGGCGGGTACGCAGTATTTT. Protein sequence: CASSQYNGGAGTQYF.